The rows below give T cell receptor beta chains drawn from one sample of a study of radiotherapy plus CTLA-4 blockade in lung cancer. Generated by immunoSEQ multiplex PCR, the TCRdb table keeps only in-frame clones and is missing some. The sample records about 43,000 clones, about 70% being singletons. This specimen consisted of peripheral blood, obtained from a patient treated with radiotherapy plus ipilimumab. These receptors all stem from a human donor with non-small cell lung cancer who had a partial response to radiotherapy plus ipilimumab. CDR3s include the opening cysteine and the closing phenylalanine or tryptophan. Each record gives: J gene, D gene, clone size, V gene, CDR3 protein, CDR3 DNA. A D gene is named only where the DNA matches it firmly. Rows give clone size only sometimes, using once, few, many, or a class for an expanded clone.

>TRBJ2-5|TRBD1|-|TRBV19
CASSIGGGQGRETQYF
TGTGCCAGTAGTATAGGGGGCGGACAGGGCCGGGAGACCCAGTACTTC
>TRBJ2-3|-|-|TRBV13
CASSLSTDTQYF
TGTGCCAGCAGCCTCAGCACAGATACGCAGTATTTT
>TRBJ1-2|TRBD1|-|TRBV12-5
CASGSPRGDYGYTF
TGTGCTAGTGGTTCACCCAGGGGGGACTATGGCTACACCTTC
>TRBJ1-5|TRBD1|once|TRBV2
CASSGTGGNQPQHF
TGTGCCAGCAGCGGGACAGGGGGCAATCAGCCCCAGCATTTT
>TRBJ2-1|TRBD2|few|TRBV7-6
CASSPFSGAHNEQFF
TGTGCCAGCAGCCCATTTAGCGGGGCTCACAATGAGCAGTTCTTC
>TRBJ1-4|-|-|TRBV29-1
CSVGGGLGNEKLFF
TGCAGCGTTGGGGGAGGTCTGGGCAATGAAAAACTGTTTTTT
>TRBJ1-3|TRBD1|-|TRBV28
CASSSQGAGTGGNTIYF
TGTGCCAGCAGTTCACAGGGGGCCGGAACGGGTGGAAACACCATATATTTT
>TRBJ1-4|TRBD1|once|TRBV25-1
CASSRPGQLNEKLFF
TGTGCCAGCAGTCGCCCGGGACAGCTTAATGAAAAACTGTTTTTT
>TRBJ2-6|-|-|TRBV4-3
CASSQDWSAGANVLTF
TGCGCCAGCAGCCAAGACTGGAGTGCTGGGGCCAACGTCCTGACTTTC
>TRBJ1-1|-|-|TRBV2
CASDPQAGDTEAFF
TGTGCCAGCGACCCACAAGCGGGCGATACTGAAGCTTTCTTT
>TRBJ1-1|-|-|TRBV19
CASRTRSEALNTEAFF
TGTGCCAGTAGGACCCGGTCGGAGGCGCTGAACACTGAAGCTTTCTTT
>TRBJ2-1|TRBD2|many|TRBV12-5
CASGLPGGGHEQFF
TGTGCTAGTGGTTTGCCCGGGGGGGGTCATGAGCAGTTCTTC
>TRBJ2-3|TRBD2|few|TRBV7-2
CASSPLAGVGTDTQYF
TGTGCCAGCAGCCCACTAGCGGGGGTCGGGACAGATACGCAGTATTTT
>TRBJ1-1|-|few|TRBV7-8
CASSNRGGTEAFF
TGTGCCAGCAGCAACCGTGGGGGGACTGAAGCTTTCTTT
>TRBJ2-1|-|-|TRBV2
CASSEDRYNEQFF
TGTGCCAGCAGTGAAGACAGATACAATGAGCAGTTCTTC
>TRBJ1-1|TRBD1|-|TRBV11-2
CASSLDVWATGRGTEAFF
TGTGCCAGCAGCTTAGATGTGTGGGCGACAGGGCGGGGCACTGAAGCTTTCTTT
>TRBJ1-1|TRBD1|-|TRBV9
CASSVRDRAIEAFF
TGTGCCAGCAGCGTAAGGGACAGGGCAATTGAAGCTTTCTTT
>TRBJ2-1|TRBD1|-|TRBV10-3
CAINQGASYNEQFF
TGTGCCATCAACCAGGGGGCTAGTTACAATGAGCAGTTCTTC
>TRBJ1-3|TRBD1|few|TRBV28
CASSSLGQGAGNTIYF
TGTGCCAGCAGTTCCTTGGGGCAGGGGGCTGGAAACACCATATATTTT
>TRBJ2-2|TRBD1|-|TRBV7-9
CASRTQDRVTGELFF
TGTGCCAGCAGGACCCAGGACAGGGTCACCGGGGAGCTGTTTTTT
>TRBJ2-1|-|few|TRBV29-1
CSVAAGAVRYNEQFF
TGCAGCGTCGCAGCTGGGGCCGTGAGGTACAATGAGCAGTTCTTC
>TRBJ2-5|TRBD2|few|TRBV7-2
CASSGKGLAGGDGETQYF
TGTGCCAGCAGCGGAAAAGGACTAGCGGGGGGGGACGGGGAGACCCAGTACTTC
>TRBJ2-1|-|-|TRBV7-9
CASSVRGGGDGDNEQFF
TGTGCCAGCAGCGTTCGTGGTGGCGGGGACGGGGACAATGAGCAGTTCTTC
>TRBJ1-6|TRBD1|medium-sized|TRBV25-1
CASSQGVRSPLHF
TGTGCCAGCAGTCAGGGGGTGCGGTCACCCCTCCACTTT
>TRBJ2-3|TRBD2|-|TRBV4-3
CASSQGERGGDTQYF
TGCGCCAGCAGCCAAGGCGAGCGGGGCGGAGATACGCAGTATTTT
>TRBJ2-1|TRBD2|-|TRBV7-8
CASSLTAGGARMEEQFF
TGTGCCAGCAGCTTAACTGCGGGGGGGGCTCGAATGGAGGAGCAGTTCTTC
>TRBJ1-1|TRBD1|-|TRBV18
CASSPMTGATTEAFF
TGTGCCAGCTCCCCGATGACAGGGGCGACCACTGAAGCTTTCTTT
>TRBJ2-3|TRBD1|few|TRBV7-8
CASSLVGQGYLGTDTQYF
TGTGCCAGCAGCTTAGTGGGACAGGGGTACCTCGGCACAGATACGCAGTATTTT
>TRBJ2-7|-|-|TRBV19
CASSILATAYEQYF
TGTGCCAGTAGTATCTTGGCCACAGCTTACGAGCAGTACTTC
>TRBJ2-5|-|few|TRBV20-1
CSGQFQETQYF
TGCAGTGGACAGTTCCAAGAGACCCAGTACTTC